Presented here are 11 T cell receptor beta chains from one specimen sequenced in a study of T cell changes during pregnancy in multiple sclerosis. Profiled with immunoSEQ multiplex PCR; TCRdb holds only in-frame clones, not every one. The table records 50,000 to 65,000 clones, approximately 91% of them present only once. This material consisted of peripheral blood, taken in the second trimester of pregnancy. The receptors here all came from a female donor with multiple sclerosis, enrolled in a pregnancy study.

The J gene is TRBJ2-3, the V gene TRBV30; 9 bases are shared with TRBD1. After removal of 6 bases from V and 0 bases from J, the junction contained 4 bases not matched to a gene. This CDR3 has 14 amino acids. Germline values: CDR1 GTSNPN, CDR2 SVGIG (reference sequence). DNA of the CDR3: TGTGCCTGTGACAGGGGGACTAGCACAGATACGCAGTATTTT. Translated, it gives CACDRGTSTDTQYF.

This sequence joins TRBV7-2 and TRBJ2-7, with D perhaps matching TRBD2 (5 bases). Trimming removed 4 bases at V and 4 bases at J, with 11 bases between. Per germline, CDR1 SGHTA and CDR2 FQGNSA. This CDR3 has 13 amino acids. CDR3 nucleotide sequence: TGTGCCAGCAGCTCATTCAGGAGGTACGAGCAGTACTTC. Its protein is CASSSFRRYEQYF.

The V gene is TRBV10-1, the J gene TRBJ1-1; D ambiguous. Germline values: CDR1 WNHNN, CDR2 SYGVQD (reference sequence). Trimming left V 3 bases short and J 4 bases short, with 9 bases between. This CDR3 is built from 13 residues. CDR3 DNA sequence: TGCGCCAGCAGTGATCCGGGGTCCACTGAAGCTTTCTTT. Translated, it gives CASSDPGSTEAFF.

The rearrangement uses TRBV6-6 and TRBJ2-7; 8 bases match TRBD1. Unmatched junction bases numbered 7, after V lost 4 bases and J lost 2 bases. Germline V CDR1 and CDR2: MNHNY, SVGAGI (reference sequence). The CDR3 has 15 amino acids. CDR3 sequence (DNA): TGTGCCAGCAGTTCCCGGACAGGGCGAACCTACGAGCAGTACTTC. Residues: CASSSRTGRTYEQYF.

The chain is built from TRBV5-4 and TRBJ2-3; 8 bases match TRBD2. CDR3 length: 15 amino acids. The trim removed 2 bases at V and 4 bases at J, leaving 6 bases unmatched. From germline, CDR1 is SGHNT and CDR2 YYREEE (reference sequence). The CDR3 sequence is CASSFAQRGPDTQYF. CDR3 nucleotides: TGTGCCAGCAGCTTCGCCCAGCGGGGGCCAGATACGCAGTATTTT.

This clone was seen a handful of times. This chain uses TRBV7-9 with TRBJ1-2; D gene ambiguous. The ends were cut back, 1 base at V and 3 bases at J, with 6 bases in the middle. The CDR3 covers 13 residues. In germline, CDR1 is SEHNR, CDR2 FQNEAQ (reference sequence). The CDR3 DNA sequence: TGTGCCAGCAGCTTAGGGCAGTACTATGGCTACACCTTC. Translated: CASSLGQYYGYTF.

The J gene is TRBJ2-3, the V gene TRBV5-1; 8 nucleotides align to TRBD2. The V gene's germline CDR1 is SGHRS and CDR2 YFSETQ. The CDR3 has 15 amino acids. The V and J ends lost 2 bases and 6 bases, in that order; junction bases with no gene match: 8. CDR3 region: CASSFFSGEGDTQYF. As DNA, the CDR3 is TGCGCCAGCAGCTTTTTTAGCGGGGAGGGCGATACGCAGTATTTT.

V gene TRBV7-2 combines with J gene TRBJ2-4, with D tentatively TRBD2 (6 bases). V was pared by 5 bases and J by 5 bases, with 10 bases between. This CDR3 comprises 13 residues. Looked up from germline, CDR1 is SGHTA and CDR2 is FQGNSA. The CDR3 DNA reads as TGTGCCAGCAGCCCGGGACTCCAAAACATTCAGTACTTC. This codes for CASSPGLQNIQYF.

Remarks on this clone: This specimen includes other DNA sequences encoding the same CDR3. The chain carries TRBV5-1 and TRBJ2-7; D is unclear. The CDR3 sequence is 12 residues long. Germline CDR1 SGHRS, CDR2 YFSETQ. The V end was cut by 2 bases, the J end by 2 bases, with 5 bases between. The CDR3 is CASSLTAYEQYF. CDR3 bases: TGCGCCAGCAGCTTAACAGCCTACGAGCAGTACTTC. Full variable domain (outside the CDR3, taken from reference TRBV5-1 and TRBJ2-7): KAGVTQTPRYLIKTRGQQVTLSCSPISGHRSVSWYQQTPGQGLQFLFEYFSETQRNKGNFPGRFSGRQFSNSRSEMNVSTLELGDSALYLCASSLTAYEQYFGPGTRLTVT.

This chain connects TRBV15 to TRBJ1-5; D might be TRBD1 (6 bases). The CDR3 extends over 16 amino acids. In germline, CDR1 is LNHNV, CDR2 YYDKDF (reference sequence). The V gene lost 1 base and the J gene lost 2 bases, with 12 bases spanning the gap. CDR3 DNA sequence: TGTGCCACCAGCAGAGCCAGGGAGGGGGGCAATCAGCCCCAGCATTTT. Its protein is CATSRAREGGNQPQHF.

In its sample, this clone was seen once. The V and J genes are TRBV7-6 and TRBJ2-3, with D perhaps matching TRBD1 (5 bases). Germline V CDR1 and CDR2: SGHVS, FNYEAQ. CDR3 length: 15 residues. Trimming cost V 7 bases and J 0 bases, with 14 bases left between them. The CDR3 loop is CASTIRQISTDTQYF. The CDR3 nucleotides read TGTGCCAGCACCATAAGACAGATTAGCACAGATACGCAGTATTTT.